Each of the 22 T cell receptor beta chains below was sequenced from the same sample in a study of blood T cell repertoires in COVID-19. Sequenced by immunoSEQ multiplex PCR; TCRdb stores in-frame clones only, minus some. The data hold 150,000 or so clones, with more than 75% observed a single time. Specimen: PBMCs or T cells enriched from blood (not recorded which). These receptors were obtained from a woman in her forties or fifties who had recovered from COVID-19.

This CDR3 is CASSHGARDRNTIYF. The CDR3 DNA follows: TGTGCCAGCAGCCATGGTGCACGGGATAGGAACACCATATATTTT. The V gene is TRBV7-9, the J gene TRBJ1-3; no clear D. The CDR3 sequence is 15 residues long. Between the trimmed V and J ends, which lost 5 bases and 7 bases, there was a span of 18 bases. Germline V gene lookup returns CDR1 SEHNR and CDR2 FQNEAQ (reference sequence).

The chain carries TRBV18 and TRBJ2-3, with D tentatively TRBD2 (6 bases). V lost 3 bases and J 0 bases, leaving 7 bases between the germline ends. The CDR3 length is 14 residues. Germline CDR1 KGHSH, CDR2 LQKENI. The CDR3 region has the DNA TGTGCCAGCTCACCGGGAGGTAGCACAGATACGCAGTATTTT. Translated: CASSPGGSTDTQYF.

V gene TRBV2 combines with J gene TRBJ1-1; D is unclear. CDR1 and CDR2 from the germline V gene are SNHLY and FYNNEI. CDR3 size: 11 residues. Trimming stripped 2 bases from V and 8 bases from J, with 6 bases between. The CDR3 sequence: CASSELLEAFF. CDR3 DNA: TGTGCCAGCAGTGAACTACTGGAAGCTTTCTTT.

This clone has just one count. The CDR3 DNA is TGTGCCAGTAGGCCGGGGACAGGGGTTAACGAGCAGTACTTC. Amino acid sequence: CASRPGTGVNEQYF. This chain uses TRBV19 with TRBJ2-7, with 10 bases lining up with TRBD1. The CDR3 runs 14 residues. Unmatched junction bases numbered 7, after V lost 6 bases and J lost 5 bases. CDR1 and CDR2 from the germline V gene are LNHDA and SQIVND (reference sequence).

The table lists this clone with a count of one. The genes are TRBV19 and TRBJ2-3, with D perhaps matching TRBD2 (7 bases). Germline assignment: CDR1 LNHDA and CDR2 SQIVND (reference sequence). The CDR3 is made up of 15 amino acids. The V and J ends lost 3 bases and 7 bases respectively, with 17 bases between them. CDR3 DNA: TGTGCCAGTAGTATCCAAGGGGGGGGAATGAATACGCAGTATTTT. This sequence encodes CASSIQGGGMNTQYF.

The CDR3 loop is CASSLALGSYEQYF. The CDR3, as DNA: TGTGCCAGCAGCTTGGCCCTAGGCTCCTACGAGCAGTACTTC. This chain links TRBV5-6 with TRBJ2-7; D not resolved. Germline loops: CDR1 SGHDT, CDR2 YYEEEE. The V gene lost 0 bases and the J gene lost 0 bases, with 7 bases spanning the gap. The CDR3 consists of 14 residues.

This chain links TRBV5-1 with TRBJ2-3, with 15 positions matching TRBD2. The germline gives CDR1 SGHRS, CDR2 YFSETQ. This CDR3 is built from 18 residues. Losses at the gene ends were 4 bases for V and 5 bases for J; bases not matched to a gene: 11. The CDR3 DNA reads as TGCGCCAGCAGCCCCTGGACTAGCGGGGGGGCCAGTGTAGATACGCAGTATTTT. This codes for CASSPWTSGGASVDTQYF.

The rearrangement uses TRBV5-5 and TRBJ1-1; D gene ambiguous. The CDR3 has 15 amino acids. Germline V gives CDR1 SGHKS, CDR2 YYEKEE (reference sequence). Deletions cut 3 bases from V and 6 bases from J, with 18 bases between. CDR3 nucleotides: TGTGCCAGCAGCTCCGGAGGTAGGCAGGCCCCTGAAGCTTTCTTT. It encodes CASSSGGRQAPEAFF.

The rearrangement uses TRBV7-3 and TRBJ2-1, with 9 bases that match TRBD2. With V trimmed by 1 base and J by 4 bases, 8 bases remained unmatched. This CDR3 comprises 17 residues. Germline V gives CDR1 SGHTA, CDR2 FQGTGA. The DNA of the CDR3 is TGTGCCAGCAGCTTAAATGAGCGGGGGGCAATTTACAATGAGCAGTTCTTC. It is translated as CASSLNERGAIYNEQFF.

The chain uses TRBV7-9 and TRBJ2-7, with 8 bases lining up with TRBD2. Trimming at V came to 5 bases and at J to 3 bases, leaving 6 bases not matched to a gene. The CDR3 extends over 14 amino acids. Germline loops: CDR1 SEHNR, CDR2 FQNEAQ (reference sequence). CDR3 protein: CASSDGTRIYEQYF. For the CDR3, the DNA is TGTGCCAGCAGCGACGGGACTAGAATCTACGAGCAGTACTTC.

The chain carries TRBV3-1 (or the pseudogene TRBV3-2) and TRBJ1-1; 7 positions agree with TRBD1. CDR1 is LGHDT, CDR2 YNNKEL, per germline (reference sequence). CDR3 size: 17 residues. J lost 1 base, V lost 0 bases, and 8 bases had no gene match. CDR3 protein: CASSQDRQGPRNTEAFF. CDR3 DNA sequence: TGTGCCAGCAGCCAAGATAGACAGGGCCCCAGGAACACTGAAGCTTTCTTT.

CDR3 in DNA: TGTGCCACCAGTGATTTCCGCAGGGCCCATCAGCCCCAGCATTTT. Its protein product is CATSDFRRAHQPQHF. This sequence joins TRBV24-1 and TRBJ1-5; TRBD1 might be the D (5 bases). The CDR3 has 15 amino acids. Per germline, CDR1 KGHDR and CDR2 SFDVKD. Deletions cut 1 base from V and 5 bases from J, with 11 bases between.

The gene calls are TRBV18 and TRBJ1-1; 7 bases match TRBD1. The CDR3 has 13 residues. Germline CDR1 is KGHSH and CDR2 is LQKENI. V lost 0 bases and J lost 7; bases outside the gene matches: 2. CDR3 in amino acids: CASSPPGQLEAFF. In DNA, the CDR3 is TGTGCCAGCTCACCACCGGGACAGCTTGAAGCTTTCTTT.

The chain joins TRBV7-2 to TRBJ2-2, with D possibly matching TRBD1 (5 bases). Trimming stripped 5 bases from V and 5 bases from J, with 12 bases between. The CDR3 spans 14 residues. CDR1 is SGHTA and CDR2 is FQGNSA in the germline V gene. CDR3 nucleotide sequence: TGTGCCAGCAGCCTCACCTCAGGGACCGGGGAGCTGTTTTTT. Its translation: CASSLTSGTGELFF.

The DNA of the CDR3 is TGTGCCAGCAGCCACCCCGCAACTAATGAAAAACTGTTTTTT. Its translation is CASSHPATNEKLFF. The J gene is TRBJ1-4, the V gene TRBV14; D uncertain. The V gene lost 3 bases and the J gene lost 0 bases, with 5 bases spanning the gap. Germline lookup yields CDR1 SGHDN and CDR2 FVKESK. The CDR3 consists of 14 residues.

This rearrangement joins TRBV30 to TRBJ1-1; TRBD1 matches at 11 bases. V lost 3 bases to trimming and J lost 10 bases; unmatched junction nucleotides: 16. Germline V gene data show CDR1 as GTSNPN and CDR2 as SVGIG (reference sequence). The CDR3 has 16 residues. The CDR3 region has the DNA TGTGCCTGGAGGTCCGGGACAGGGGGAGGGGGGACCGGAGCTTTCTTT. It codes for CAWRSGTGGGGTGAFF.

The chain's CDR3 is CASSPDRATYEQYF. Written as DNA, the CDR3 is TGTGCCAGCAGCCCCGACAGGGCTACCTACGAGCAGTACTTC. This rearrangement joins TRBV7-2 to TRBJ2-7, with TRBD1 identical over 7 bases. This CDR3 is built from 14 residues. V shed 5 bases, J shed 2 bases, and the junction held 6 bases outside the gene matches. Per the germline V gene, CDR1 is SGHTA and CDR2 is FQGNSA. Filled out from reference TRBV7-2 and TRBJ2-7, the complete variable domain reads GAGVSQSPSNKVTEKGKDVELRCDPISGHTALYWYRQSLGQGLEFLIYFQGNSAPDKSGLPSDRFSAERTGGSVSTLTIQRTQQEDSAVYLCASSPDRATYEQYFGPGTRLTVT.

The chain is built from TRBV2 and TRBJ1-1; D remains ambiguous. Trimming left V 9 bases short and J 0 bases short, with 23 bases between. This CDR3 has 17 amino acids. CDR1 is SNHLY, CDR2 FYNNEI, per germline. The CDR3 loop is CASKPGVLPVLNTEAFF. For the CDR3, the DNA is TGTGCCAGTAAACCCGGGGTCCTCCCTGTACTGAACACTGAAGCTTTCTTT.

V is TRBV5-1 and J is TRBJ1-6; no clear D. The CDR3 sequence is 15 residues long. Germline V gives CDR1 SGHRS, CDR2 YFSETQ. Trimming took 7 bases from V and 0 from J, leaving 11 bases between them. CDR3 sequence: CASGYYSSYNSPLHF. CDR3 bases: TGCGCCAGCGGCTACTATAGCTCCTATAATTCACCCCTCCACTTT.

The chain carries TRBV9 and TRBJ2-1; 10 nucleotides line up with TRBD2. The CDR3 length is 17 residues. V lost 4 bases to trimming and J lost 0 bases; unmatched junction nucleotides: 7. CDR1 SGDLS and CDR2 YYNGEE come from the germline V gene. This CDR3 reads CASSPWTSGSSYNEQFF. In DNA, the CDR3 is TGTGCCAGCAGCCCATGGACTAGCGGAAGCTCCTACAATGAGCAGTTCTTC.

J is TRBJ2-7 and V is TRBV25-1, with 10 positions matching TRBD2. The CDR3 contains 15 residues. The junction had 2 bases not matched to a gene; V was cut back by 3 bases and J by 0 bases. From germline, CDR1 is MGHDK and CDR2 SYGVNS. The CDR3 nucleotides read TGTGCCAGCAGTGATAGCGGGGGGACCTCCTACGAGCAGTACTTC. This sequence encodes CASSDSGGTSYEQYF.

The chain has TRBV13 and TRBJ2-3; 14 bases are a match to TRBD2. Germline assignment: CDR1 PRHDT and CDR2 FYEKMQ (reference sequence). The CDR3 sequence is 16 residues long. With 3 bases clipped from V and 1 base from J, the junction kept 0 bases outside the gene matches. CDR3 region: CASSLGLAGGTDTQYF. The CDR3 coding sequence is TGTGCCAGCAGCTTGGGACTAGCGGGGGGCACAGATACGCAGTATTTT.